A selection of T cell receptor beta chains follows, all from one sample in a study of shared clonotypes between healthy human individuals. Only in-frame clones appear in the TCRdb table, and some are missing; sequencing was by immunoSEQ multiplex PCR. The sample holds 1 million to 1.2 million clones; 60% to 85% are singletons and the top ten take 0.89%. Input material: memory CD4+ T cells from PBMCs. Source of these receptors: a man younger than 30 in good health. Some clones in this sample may be carry-over from other donors' samples. CDR3s include the opening cysteine and the closing phenylalanine or tryptophan. The D gene is left open where the match is weak. Only some rows state a clone size, as once, few, many or a class for expanded clones.

d_gene,j_gene,v_gene,abundance,CDR3aa,CDR3nt
TRBD1,TRBJ1-1,TRBV27,.,CASSLSNRGNTEAFF,TGTGCCAGCAGTTTATCGAACAGGGGGAACACTGAAGCTTTCTTT
TRBD2,TRBJ2-1,TRBV28,few,CASSHGTSGTYYNEQFF,TGTGCCAGCAGTCACGGGACTAGCGGGACCTACTACAATGAGCAGTTCTTC
TRBD2,TRBJ2-1,TRBV18,.,CASSPLASGKSYNEQFF,TGTGCCAGCTCACCACTGGCTAGCGGTAAAAGCTACAATGAGCAGTTCTTC
TRBD2,TRBJ2-2,TRBV27,.,CASSSRTSGNTGELFF,TGTGCCAGCAGTTCTCGGACTAGCGGGAACACCGGGGAGCTGTTTTTT
TRBD2,TRBJ2-3,TRBV7-2,.,CASSLVLAGWYF,TGTGCCAGCAGCTTAGTGCTAGCGGGATGGTATTTT
.,TRBJ1-1,TRBV7-9,.,CASTIDRLNTEAFF,TGTGCCAGCACCATTGACAGACTGAACACTGAAGCTTTCTTT
TRBD2,TRBJ2-1,TRBV7-2,once,CASSSYLAGGSPEQFF,TGTGCCAGCAGCTCGTACTTAGCGGGAGGGAGCCCTGAGCAGTTCTTC
.,TRBJ1-1,TRBV14,.,CASSHPSQGMNTEAFF,TGTGCCAGCAGCCACCCCTCACAGGGAATGAACACTGAAGCTTTCTTT
.,TRBJ1-2,TRBV4-1,.,CASSQDVQGPQGYTF,TGCGCCAGCAGCCAAGACGTACAGGGTCCGCAGGGCTACACCTTC
.,TRBJ1-3,TRBV18,.,CASSPSAPAASGNTIYF,TGTGCCAGCTCACCTTCCGCCCCTGCCGCTTCTGGAAACACCATATATTTT
.,TRBJ2-7,TRBV19,once,CATWGPNTFEQYF,TGTGCCACCTGGGGGCCCAACACTTTCGAGCAGTACTTC
TRBD2,TRBJ2-1,TRBV11-3,once,CASSLGGTSQHNEQFF,TGTGCCAGCAGCTTAGGGGGGACTAGCCAGCACAATGAGCAGTTCTTC
.,TRBJ2-1,TRBV15,.,CATSRETGERRSYNEQFF,TGTGCCACCAGCAGGGAGACGGGAGAAAGGCGGTCCTACAATGAGCAGTTCTTC
TRBD1,TRBJ1-2,TRBV28,.,CASSRGLGQGNYGYTF,TGTGCCAGCAGTAGGGGGTTGGGACAGGGAAACTATGGCTACACCTTC
TRBD1,TRBJ1-2,TRBV6-6,.,CASSTRDSTNYGYTF,TGTGCCAGCAGTACTCGGGACAGCACTAACTATGGCTACACCTTC
.,TRBJ1-6,TRBV7-3,.,CASSLTPNSPLHF,TGTGCCAGCAGCTTAACGCCTAACTCACCCCTCCACTTT